These 26 T cell receptor beta chains were sequenced from one sample in a study of blood T cell repertoires in COVID-19. Profiled with immunoSEQ multiplex PCR; TCRdb holds only in-frame clones, not every one. The repertoire holds about 220,000 clones, with approximately 85% as singletons. Sequenced material: peripheral blood. The receptors stem from a woman in her seventies with COVID-19, enrolled during active disease.

This chain uses TRBV19 with TRBJ1-3, with D unresolved. The CDR3 extends over 19 amino acids. Trimming left V 4 bases short and J 0 bases short, with 22 bases between. Germline V gene sequence: CDR1 LNHDA, CDR2 SQIVND (reference sequence). CDR3 nucleotides: TGTGCCAGTAGTAGGAGCCTTGGAGGGATTCCGAGCTCTGGAAACACCATATATTTT. Translated: CASSRSLGGIPSSGNTIYF.

The chain has TRBV2 and TRBJ1-6; tentatively, D is TRBD1 (6 bases). This CDR3 is 14 amino acids long. Germline CDR1 is SNHLY and CDR2 is FYNNEI. Trimming removed 10 bases from V and 9 bases from J, with 19 bases in between. CDR3 sequence reads: CATFGGAQVSPLHF. The CDR3 DNA sequence: TGTGCCACCTTTGGGGGGGCACAAGTTTCACCCCTCCACTTT.

This clone was counted a few times. The V and J genes are TRBV5-6 and TRBJ1-2, with no clear D. Trimming cost V 0 bases and J 8 bases, with 11 bases left between them. The germline CDR1 and CDR2 sequences are SGHDT and YYEEEE. CDR3 length equals 13 residues. CDR3 nucleotides: TGTGCCAGCAGCTTGGGGGCAGCCCGAGGCTACACCTTC. Translation: CASSLGAARGYTF.

The chain uses TRBV19 and TRBJ1-5; perhaps TRBD1 as D (6 bases). Trimming removed 8 bases from V and 5 bases from J, with 16 bases in between. CDR1 is LNHDA and CDR2 is SQIVND in the germline V gene (reference sequence). The CDR3 is 14 amino acids. The CDR3 is CASSSRDNYQPQHF. CDR3 nucleotide sequence: TGTGCCAGTTCATCCAGGGACAACTATCAGCCCCAGCATTTT.

V is TRBV7-2 and J is TRBJ1-5, with a tentative D call TRBD1 (6 bases). The ends were cut back, 1 base at V and 1 base at J, with 14 bases in the middle. This CDR3 contains 17 residues. CDR1 and CDR2 from the germline V gene are SGHTA and FQGNSA. The CDR3 sequence is CASSLGGGQGSNQPQHF. Here the CDR3 DNA reads TGTGCCAGCAGCTTAGGCGGGGGGCAAGGGAGCAATCAGCCCCAGCATTTT.

The chain has TRBV29-1 and TRBJ1-2, with 7 positions matching TRBD1. V lost 8 bases, J lost 8 bases, and 11 bases stayed unmatched. The CDR3 is 12 residues long. Germline values: CDR1 SQVTM, CDR2 ANQGSEA. The CDR3 reads CSIEKGGAGYTF. The CDR3 nucleotides read TGCAGCATCGAAAAAGGGGGCGCAGGCTACACCTTC.

The genes are TRBV9 and TRBJ1-1; 8 nucleotides align to TRBD1. The length of the CDR3 is 16 residues. Germline loops: CDR1 SGDLS, CDR2 YYNGEE. V trimming: 4 bases; J trimming: 8 bases; junction bases outside the gene matches: 16. CDR3: CASSQLGTGLIYEAFF. CDR3 coding DNA: TGTGCCAGCAGCCAACTTGGGACAGGTTTGATATACGAAGCTTTCTTT. Full variable domain (outside the CDR3, taken from reference TRBV9 and TRBJ1-1): DSGVTQTPKHLITATGQRVTLRCSPRSGDLSVYWYQQSLDQGLQFLIQYYNGEERAKGNILERFSAQQFPDLHSELNLSSLELGDSALYFCASSQLGTGLIYEAFFGQGTRLTVV.

This chain connects TRBV6-5 to TRBJ1-2; the D gene is possibly TRBD1 (5 bases). The CDR3 loop spans 14 amino acids. In germline, CDR1 is MNHEY, CDR2 SVGAGI. V was cut by 6 bases and J by 8 bases, with 19 bases left in between. The CDR3 loop reads CASRESGAQAGYTF. The CDR3 coding sequence is TGTGCCAGCAGAGAGAGCGGGGCCCAGGCGGGCTACACCTTC.

The chain employs TRBV5-4 and TRBJ1-2, with 7 bases that match TRBD1. V trimming: 0 bases; J trimming: 2 bases; junction bases outside the gene matches: 7. The CDR3 is made up of 16 amino acids. CDR1 and CDR2 (germline): SGHNT, YYREEE (reference sequence). The CDR3 DNA is TGTGCCAGCAGCTTGGCCCCCGGACAGGCAAACTATGGCTACACCTTC. It yields the protein CASSLAPGQANYGYTF.

The V and J genes are TRBV5-8 and TRBJ1-2; 8 bases match TRBD1. CDR3 length: 17 amino acids. The ends lost 1 base at V and 4 bases at J; junction bases unmatched: 12. Germline CDR1 reads SGHTS; CDR2 reads YDEGEE. The CDR3 loop reads CASSLFGLGQVSYGYTF. CDR3 nucleotide sequence: TGTGCCAGCAGCTTGTTCGGTTTGGGACAGGTTTCCTATGGCTACACCTTC. Full variable domain (remainder filled in from reference TRBV5-8 and TRBJ1-2): EAGVTQSPTHLIKTRGQQATLRCSPISGHTSVYWYQQALGLGLQFLLWYDEGEERNRGNFPPRFSGRQFPNYSSELNVNALELEDSALYLCASSLFGLGQVSYGYTFGSGTRLTVV.

This clone was seen a few times. The chain joins TRBV11-3 to TRBJ1-4; 7 bases map to TRBD1. CDR3 length equals 13 residues. Trimming removed 5 bases from V and 11 bases from J; junction bases left unmatched: 8. From germline, CDR1 is SGHNT and CDR2 YENEEA. The CDR3 DNA reads TGTGCCAGCAGCGCACAGGGGATCGGGAAACTGTTTTTT. This encodes CASSAQGIGKLFF.

This chain uses TRBV7-9 with TRBJ2-7, with D possibly TRBD1 on 6 matching bases. Germline-derived CDR1 and CDR2 are SEHNR and FQNEAQ (reference sequence). V dropped 2 bases and J dropped 5 bases, with 13 bases sitting between them. This CDR3 is built from 14 residues. CDR3 DNA sequence: TGTGCCAGCAGCTTACACAGGGACGTACACGAGCAGTACTTC. Encoded protein: CASSLHRDVHEQYF.

The chain is built from TRBV19 and TRBJ2-1; TRBD1 aligns across 7 bases. Germline V gene data show CDR1 as LNHDA and CDR2 as SQIVND (reference sequence). Trimming removed 10 bases from V and 7 bases from J; junction bases left unmatched: 16. The CDR3 is 15 amino acids. The CDR3 protein is CATKGYRDSYNEQFF. CDR3 DNA: TGTGCCACCAAAGGGTACCGGGACAGTTATAATGAGCAGTTCTTC.

The rearrangement joins TRBV24-1 to TRBJ1-3; no clear D gene. The CDR3 extends over 14 amino acids. The V gene's germline CDR1 is KGHDR and CDR2 SFDVKD. The V end lost 3 bases, the J end lost 3 bases, and 8 bases lay between the germline ends. CDR3: CATSDPGFGNTIYF. The CDR3, as DNA: TGTGCCACCAGTGATCCGGGATTTGGAAACACCATATATTTT.

The rearrangement joins TRBV9 to TRBJ1-3; unclear D gene. The CDR3 loop spans 14 amino acids. Trimming shortened V by 0 bases and J by 0 bases, and 4 bases separated the two germline ends. CDR1 and CDR2 (germline): SGDLS, YYNGEE. CDR3 region: CASSVGDSGNTIYF. The CDR3, as DNA: TGTGCCAGCAGCGTAGGAGACTCTGGAAACACCATATATTTT.

The chain employs TRBV19 and TRBJ2-3; 8 bases are shared with TRBD2. CDR3 size: 17 residues. Trimming removed 5 bases from V and 1 base from J; junction bases left unmatched: 11. Germline values: CDR1 LNHDA, CDR2 SQIVND (reference sequence). The CDR3 DNA sequence: TGTGCCAGTAGTCCCGCCCCGCCGCGGGGGGGCACAGATACGCAGTATTTT. Its translation is CASSPAPPRGGTDTQYF.

This chain links TRBV4-3 with TRBJ1-5; D is uncertain. V was shortened by 0 bases and J by 5 bases, with 8 bases between the two germline ends. The CDR3 consists of 14 residues. Germline assignment: CDR1 LGHNA and CDR2 YSLEER. DNA for the CDR3: TGCGCCAGCAGCCAAGATTTGAGTGATCAGCCCCAGCATTTT. This codes for CASSQDLSDQPQHF.

The rearrangement joins TRBV10-3 to TRBJ2-3, with 8 bases fitting TRBD2. The germline gives CDR1 ENHRY, CDR2 SYGVKD. Trimming cost V 5 bases and J 0 bases; bases outside gene matches: 16. The CDR3 extends over 19 amino acids. CDR3 in DNA: TGTGCCATCAGTCAAGGGGTGGTAGCGGGGCCTGCTAGCACAGATACGCAGTATTTT. Protein sequence: CAISQGVVAGPASTDTQYF.

The CDR3 loop reads CASSDPAGEQYF. As DNA, the CDR3 is TGTGCCAGCAGCGACCCAGCGGGGGAGCAGTACTTC. The chain carries TRBV7-3 and TRBJ2-7; 7 bases fit TRBD2. Germline V gene lookup returns CDR1 SGHTA and CDR2 FQGTGA. The J segment lost 7 bases and the V segment lost 5 bases, leaving 5 bases of the junction unmatched. The CDR3 sequence is 12 residues long.

The V and J genes are TRBV29-1 and TRBJ1-1; D is undetermined. The CDR3 is 14 residues long. Germline CDR1 and CDR2: SQVTM and ANQGSEA. Trimming pared 2 bases from V and 1 base from J, leaving 11 bases between. CDR3 loop: CSVENSGGNTEAFF. The CDR3 DNA reads TGCAGCGTTGAAAACTCGGGTGGGAACACTGAAGCTTTCTTT.

This clone came up a few times. The V and J genes are TRBV6-2 or TRBV6-3 and TRBJ2-1, with 8 nucleotides matching TRBD2. This CDR3 region has 21 residues. The V segment lost 0 bases and the J segment 0 bases; nucleotides outside the gene matches: 16. The germline CDR1 and CDR2 sequences are MNHEY and SVGEGT. CDR3 sequence: CASSYSPIAGPAQSSYNEQFF. As DNA, the CDR3 is TGTGCCAGCAGTTACTCCCCTATAGCGGGGCCCGCACAGAGCTCCTACAATGAGCAGTTCTTC.

The genes are TRBV10-3 and TRBJ1-1; 8 bases are a match to TRBD1. V lost 2 bases to trimming and J lost 5 bases; unmatched junction nucleotides: 1. The V gene's germline CDR1 is ENHRY and CDR2 SYGVKD. The CDR3 has 13 amino acids. The CDR3 sequence is CAISEGTGTEAFF. The CDR3 DNA is TGTGCCATCAGTGAGGGGACAGGTACTGAAGCTTTCTTT.

The chain uses TRBV19 and TRBJ1-2, with D perhaps matching TRBD1 (5 bases). This CDR3 region has 14 residues. Trimming pared 0 bases from V and 8 bases from J, leaving 13 bases between. Per germline, CDR1 LNHDA and CDR2 SQIVND (reference sequence). CDR3 bases: TGTGCCAGTAGTATAGAAGGGGCGGTTGGAGGCTACACCTTC. This sequence encodes CASSIEGAVGGYTF. The entire variable domain, with the rest obtained from reference TRBV19 and TRBJ1-2, is as follows: DGGITQSPKYLFRKEGQNVTLSCEQNLNHDAMYWYRQDPGQGLRLIYYSQIVNDFQKGDIAEGYSVSREKKESFPLTVTSAQKNPTAFYLCASSIEGAVGGYTFGSGTRLTVV.

V is TRBV10-3 and J is TRBJ2-7; TRBD1 matches at 9 bases. This CDR3 region has 15 residues. Germline V gene sequence: CDR1 ENHRY, CDR2 SYGVKD. J was trimmed by 2 bases and V by 8 bases; bases with no gene match: 10. In nucleotides, the CDR3 is TGTGCCATCGGGTTTCTCCGGGACAGGGCCTACGAGCAGTACTTC. This codes for CAIGFLRDRAYEQYF.

The V and J genes are TRBV7-9 and TRBJ2-7; weak D call: TRBD2 (5 bases). The germline CDR1 and CDR2 sequences are SEHNR and FQNEAQ (reference sequence). The germline V and J ends were trimmed by 5 bases and 6 bases, with 20 bases remaining between them. The CDR3 sequence is 15 residues long. CDR3 protein: CASSPLGLAIGEQYF. The CDR3 DNA reads TGTGCCAGCAGCCCACTCGGACTGGCAATAGGCGAGCAGTACTTC.

The rearrangement joins TRBV15 to TRBJ2-1; D not resolved. Germline V lookup: CDR1 LNHNV, CDR2 YYDKDF (reference sequence). Trimming pared 2 bases from V and 10 bases from J, leaving 15 bases between. CDR3 size: 14 residues. The CDR3 here is CATSRYIGFVEQFF. The CDR3 bases are TGTGCCACCAGCAGATATATCGGTTTCGTGGAGCAGTTCTTC. Full variable domain (missing parts from reference TRBV15 and TRBJ2-1): DAMVIQNPRYQVTQFGKPVTLSCSQTLNHNVMYWYQQKSSQAPKLLFHYYDKDFNNEADTPDNFQSRRPNTSFCFLDIRSPGLGDTAMYLCATSRYIGFVEQFFGPGTRLTVL.